The rows below give T cell receptor beta chains drawn from one sample of a study of cytomegalovirus exposure and HLA in healthy donors. Sequencing used immunoSEQ multiplex PCR; TCRdb keeps in-frame clones, though not all of them. The table records about 85,000 clones, 60% to 80% of them present only once. The specimen was PBMCs. The receptors were sampled from a boy aged 10-17 years in good health and CMV-seronegative. Each CDR3 is given with its conserved first and last residue. A D gene is named only where the DNA matches it firmly. Some rows mark clone size as missing; the rest say once, few, many or name a class of expanded clone.

cdr3_length d_call j_call v_call clone_size cdr3_nt cdr3_aa
15 TRBD1 TRBJ1-2 TRBV7-9 - TGTGCCAGCAGCGCGGGACAGGGGATTCTCTATGGCTACACCTTC CASSAGQGILYGYTF
14 TRBD2 TRBJ2-1 TRBV29-1 once TGCAGCGTTGAACTGGCTAGCGGCTACAATGAGCAGTTCTTC CSVELASGYNEQFF
15 - TRBJ2-7 TRBV9 - TGTGCCAGCAGCGTAGAGAGGGATTTTGCCTACGAGCAGTACTTC CASSVERDFAYEQYF
14 TRBD2 TRBJ2-5 TRBV6-1 few TGTGCCGTGGAGATGAGCGGGACGGGGGAGACCCAGTACTTC CAVEMSGTGETQYF
13 TRBD1 TRBJ1-1 TRBV7-6 - TGTGCCAGCAGCCCGACAGGGGACACTGAAGCTTTCTTT CASSPTGDTEAFF
11 - TRBJ1-2 TRBV9 - TGTGCCAGCAGCGCTCTCTATGGCTACACCTTC CASSALYGYTF
16 TRBD1 TRBJ1-4 TRBV4-1 - TGCGCCAGCAGCCAAGTCCTGGGACAGGTAATCGAAAAACTGTTTTTT CASSQVLGQVIEKLFF
15 TRBD2 TRBJ2-5 TRBV4-3 - TGCGCCAGCAGCCCCGGGACTAGCGGACAAGAGACCCAGTACTTC CASSPGTSGQETQYF
18 TRBD1 TRBJ1-1 TRBV29-1 - TGCAGCGTTGTTGTAGCGGGACAGGGATTTTATGAGTATGGTGAAGCTTTCTTT CSVVVAGQGFYEYGEAFF
13 - TRBJ1-5 TRBV27 - TGTGCCAGCAGTTTAAGGGGTGGGGTGCCCCAGCATTTT CASSLRGGVPQHF
13 - TRBJ2-7 TRBV5-6 once TGTGCCAGCAGCCGGGGACAATTATACGAGCAGTACTTC CASSRGQLYEQYF
13 - TRBJ2-7 TRBV25-1 - TGTGCCAGCAGTGAATCTATGAACTACGAGCAGTACTTC CASSESMNYEQYF
13 - TRBJ1-1 TRBV30 - TGTGCCTGGAGTGGCACAGGGAACACTGAAGCTTTCTTT CAWSGTGNTEAFF
14 - TRBJ2-7 TRBV27 - TGTGCCAGCAGTTCCGCGGACAGTCCCTACGAGCAGTACTTC CASSSADSPYEQYF
14 - TRBJ1-2 TRBV7-2 - TGCAGATTCGGGGGGGACCTCGTCCACTATGGCTACACCTTC CRFGGDLVHYGYTF
13 - TRBJ1-1 TRBV29-1 - TGCAGCGTTCGCCCGACAGTGAACACTGAAGCTTTCTTT CSVRPTVNTEAFF
13 - TRBJ2-7 TRBV9 - TGTGCCAGCAGCGCAGGCCCAACTTACGAGCAGTACTTC CASSAGPTYEQYF